The 5 T cell receptor beta chains given below trace back to one sample, sequenced in a study of early T cells in non-severe SARS-CoV-2 infection. In TCRdb, the 5' RACE reads were re-called with MiXCR into one record per CDR3 protein. The sample consists of 48,000 or so distinct CDR3 sequences, about 6% of them appearing once. The sample in question was whole blood, obtained at baseline. These receptors were collected from an adult who was a healthcare worker with PCR-confirmed SARS-CoV-2 infection or an uninfected control (not recorded which).

This chain joins TRBV4-2 and TRBJ2-7; possible D gene TRBD2, 5 bases. From germline, CDR1 is LGHNA and CDR2 YNFKEQ. Trimming shortened V by 1 base and J by 8 bases, and 12 bases separated the two germline ends. This CDR3 has 13 amino acids. CDR3 DNA sequence: TGTGCCAGCAGCCAAGGTAACGGGGTCAAGCAGTACTTC. Amino acid sequence: CASSQGNGVKQYF.

This clonotype was seen ten or more times. The chain has TRBV6-5 and TRBJ2-1, with 7 bases matching TRBD1. The V gene end was trimmed by 6 bases and the J gene end by 2 bases; junction bases not matched to a gene: 4. This CDR3 region has 14 residues. The germline V gene encodes CDR1 MNHEY and CDR2 SVGAGI. CDR3 amino acids: CASRTGITYNEQFF. As DNA, the CDR3 is TGTGCCAGCAGGACAGGGATAACCTACAATGAGCAGTTCTTC.

The chain joins TRBV6-6 to TRBJ2-1; D is possibly TRBD2 (6 bases). CDR1 and CDR2 from the germline V gene are MNHNY and SVGAGI (reference sequence). The CDR3 covers 14 residues. V was cut by 2 bases and J by 4 bases, with 9 bases left in between. The CDR3 DNA reads as TGTGCCAGCAGTTACGGAGGGGTATACAATGAGCAGTTCTTC. It encodes CASSYGGVYNEQFF.

J is TRBJ1-4 and V is TRBV20-1; the match to TRBD1 covers 7 bases. V shed 6 bases and J 4 bases; nucleotides not matched to a gene: 11. CDR1 DFQATT and CDR2 SNEGSKA come from the germline V gene (reference sequence). The CDR3 covers 15 residues. CDR3 DNA: TGCAGTGCATCGACTCAGGGGGGGCTTAATGAAAAACTGTTTTTT. Translated, it gives CSASTQGGLNEKLFF.

The sample holds many counts of this clonotype. Here the CDR3 reads CASSLGFSPYEQYF. Here the CDR3 DNA reads TGTGCCAGCAGCTTAGGGTTCAGTCCCTACGAGCAGTACTTC. The rearrangement uses TRBV7-8 and TRBJ2-7; D not certain. The germline V and J ends were trimmed by 1 base and 2 bases, with 9 bases remaining between them. CDR1 is SGHVS, CDR2 FQNEAQ, per germline. The length of the CDR3 is 14 residues.